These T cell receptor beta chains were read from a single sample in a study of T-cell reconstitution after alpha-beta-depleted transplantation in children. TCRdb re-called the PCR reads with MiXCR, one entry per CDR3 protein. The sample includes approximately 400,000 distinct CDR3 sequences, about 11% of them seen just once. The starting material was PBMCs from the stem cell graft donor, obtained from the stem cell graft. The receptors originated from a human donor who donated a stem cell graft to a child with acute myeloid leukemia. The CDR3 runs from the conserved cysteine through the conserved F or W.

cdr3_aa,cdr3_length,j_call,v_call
CASSGTVYGYTF,12,TRBJ1-2,TRBV21-1
CSVVRGPDRGGGETQYF,17,TRBJ2-5,TRBV29-1
CASSTGRARANEQFF,15,TRBJ2-1,TRBV7-7
CSVAEGGFYNEQFF,14,TRBJ2-1,TRBV29-1
CACSPETGPSYGYTF,15,TRBJ1-2,TRBV3-1
CASSPGRLGNEQFF,14,TRBJ2-1,TRBV4-3
CASSSLGTENLYGYTF,16,TRBJ1-2,TRBV12-3/TRBV12-4
CAISGGSGQLQETQYF,16,TRBJ2-5,TRBV10-3
CSASGESDTQYF,12,TRBJ2-3,TRBV20-1
CASSFPKNIQYF,12,TRBJ2-4,TRBV7-2
CATTASRSGSADTQYF,16,TRBJ2-3,TRBV15
CASSPPGIETQYF,13,TRBJ2-5,TRBV18
CASSYSGTGNGYTF,14,TRBJ1-2,TRBV6-5
CASRVTGGRTEAFF,14,TRBJ1-1,TRBV2
CASSSYPGTGGDYGYTF,17,TRBJ1-2,TRBV7-9
CASSYWGASGSRGYTF,16,TRBJ1-2,TRBV6-5
CSARSTITDTQYF,13,TRBJ2-3,TRBV20-1
CASSLARGTRGEQFF,15,TRBJ2-1,TRBV7-2
CASSLEQAIYGYTF,14,TRBJ1-2,TRBV5-1
CSALKREDGDTQYF,14,TRBJ2-3,TRBV20-1
CASSLWDREHGYTF,14,TRBJ1-2,TRBV5-5
CASSPVPGLMEETQYF,16,TRBJ2-5,TRBV7-2
CASSLATGAYEQYF,14,TRBJ2-7,TRBV5-1
CASSEAGTGSTDTQYF,16,TRBJ2-3,TRBV5-6
CASSTTVPYGYTF,13,TRBJ1-2,TRBV7-2